Below, one T cell receptor beta chain is given with its context. The germline gives CDR1 SGHDT, CDR2 YYEEEE. This CDR3 spans 17 amino acids. Germline trimming cut 2 bases from V and 0 bases from J; bases unmatched to any gene: 8. The sample originates from a study of shared clonotypes between healthy human individuals. Produced via immunoSEQ multiplex PCR; TCRdb's table is partial and in-frame only. The sample shows about 2.4 million clones, 80% to 95% of them seen only once. This chain joins TRBV5-6 and TRBJ1-3; 7 bases agree with TRBD1. The TCR was taken from a man aged 18 to 29 in good health. Some clones in this sample may be carry-over from other donors' samples. Sequencing input: naive CD4+ T cells from PBMCs. The sample's subset: CD45RA+ positively selected. The DNA of the CDR3 is TGTGCCAGCAGCTTAATAGGGGGCCGAAGCTCTGGAAACACCATATATTTT. Its translation: CASSLIGGRSSGNTIYF. Full variable domain (remainder filled in from reference TRBV5-6 and TRBJ1-3): DAGVTQSPTHLIKTRGQQVTLRCSPKSGHDTVSWYQQALGQGPQFIFQYYEEEERQRGNFPDRFSGHQFPNYSSELNVNALLLGDSALYLCASSLIGGRSSGNTIYFGEGSWLTVV.